Following are 24 T cell receptor beta chains from one sample sequenced in a study of shared clonotypes between healthy human individuals. TCRdb's copy holds only in-frame clones and misses some; the assay was immunoSEQ multiplex PCR. This table holds 2 million to 2.5 million clones, less than 95% found once. Sequences were obtained from naive CD4+ T cells from PBMCs. Subset here: CD45RA+ positively selected. These receptors were taken from a man between 18 and 29 years old in good health. Some clones in this sample may be carry-over from other donors' samples.

The genes are TRBV5-1 and TRBJ2-2; 7 bases line up with TRBD1. CDR3 length: 15 amino acids. The junction had 6 bases not matched to a gene; V was cut back by 1 base and J by 6 bases. Germline V CDR1 and CDR2: SGHRS, YFSETQ. DNA for the CDR3: TGCGCCAGCAGCTTGCCACAGGGGTTCGCCGGGGAGCTGTTTTTT. Its translation: CASSLPQGFAGELFF.

The chain couples TRBV4-1 to TRBJ2-5; possibly TRBD1 for D (5 bases). V lost 2 bases and J lost 5, with 9 bases in between. Germline V gives CDR1 MGHRA, CDR2 YSYEKL. CDR3 length equals 13 residues. The CDR3 nucleotides are TGCGCCAGCAGCCAACTGGGGCGGGAGACCCAGTACTTC. This sequence encodes CASSQLGRETQYF.

As regards this clone: The sample contains more than one DNA sequence encoding this CDR3. This sequence joins TRBV7-9 and TRBJ2-3, with TRBD2 identical over 9 bases. CDR3 length equals 15 residues. Trimming removed 1 base from V and 6 bases from J; junction bases left unmatched: 5. Germline-derived CDR1 and CDR2 are SEHNR and FQNEAQ (reference sequence). This CDR3 is CASSLVGLAGDTQYF. The CDR3 region has the DNA TGTGCCAGCAGCTTAGTTGGGCTAGCGGGGGATACGCAGTATTTT. Based on the CDR3 plus reference TRBV7-9 and TRBJ2-3, the full variable domain is DTGVSQNPRHKITKRGQNVTFRCDPISEHNRLYWYRQTLGQGPEFLTYFQNEAQLEKSRLLSDRFSAERPKGSFSTLEIQRTEQGDSAMYLCASSLVGLAGDTQYFGPGTRLTVL.

J is TRBJ1-1 and V is TRBV18, with 7 bases that match TRBD1. CDR3 size: 14 residues. Losses at the gene ends were 3 bases for V and 5 bases for J; bases not matched to a gene: 6. Looked up from germline, CDR1 is KGHSH and CDR2 is LQKENI. In nucleotides, the CDR3 is TGTGCCAGCTCACCGACCCAGGGGGAAACTGAAGCTTTCTTT. Its protein is CASSPTQGETEAFF.

A single count supports this clone. The gene calls are TRBV6-5 and TRBJ1-2, with D possibly matching TRBD1 (6 bases). Per germline, CDR1 MNHEY and CDR2 SVGAGI. With 8 bases removed from V and 9 bases from J, the gap between germline ends came to 10 bases. The CDR3 loop spans 10 amino acids. CDR3 bases: TGTGCCAGCTGGAGGGACAGCTACACCTTC. This encodes CASWRDSYTF.

This chain uses TRBV13 with TRBJ2-7; 8 bases map to TRBD1. The CDR3 is 15 amino acids. Germline CDR1 reads PRHDT; CDR2 reads FYEKMQ (reference sequence). The V and J ends lost 0 bases and 5 bases, in that order; junction bases with no gene match: 6. CDR3 in amino acids: CASSLGDRDLHEQYF. For the CDR3, the DNA is TGTGCCAGCAGCTTAGGGGACAGGGATCTCCACGAGCAGTACTTC.

This chain connects TRBV5-5 to TRBJ1-1; D is unresolved. The CDR3 extends over 11 amino acids. Trimming stripped 4 bases from V and 11 bases from J, with 12 bases between. Germline assignment: CDR1 SGHKS and CDR2 YYEKEE (reference sequence). CDR3 amino acids: CASSNLYVAFF. The CDR3 bases are TGTGCCAGCAGCAACTTGTACGTGGCTTTCTTT.

The CDR3 is CASSSHSGLETQYF. CDR3 nucleotide sequence: TGTGCCAGCAGTTCCCACAGTGGGTTGGAGACCCAGTACTTC. This sequence joins TRBV28 and TRBJ2-5, with D hard to call. CDR1 and CDR2 from the germline V gene are MDHEN and SYDVKM. Trimming removed 4 bases from V and 5 bases from J, with 14 bases in between. The CDR3 has 14 residues.

The V and J genes are TRBV28 and TRBJ1-3; TRBD1 might be the D (5 bases). Germline assignment: CDR1 MDHEN and CDR2 SYDVKM. Trimming stripped 5 bases from V and 4 bases from J, with 18 bases between. The CDR3 length is 16 residues. The CDR3 protein is CASSPVQGMRGNTIYF. CDR3 in DNA: TGTGCCAGCAGTCCAGTGCAGGGAATGCGGGGAAACACCATATATTTT.

V gene TRBV5-8 combines with J gene TRBJ2-1; D gene ambiguous. This CDR3 contains 16 residues. V lost 1 base, J lost 10 bases, and 21 bases lay in between. Looked up from germline, CDR1 is SGHTS and CDR2 is YDEGEE. The CDR3 spells CASSLFLGQVIGEQFF. CDR3 sequence (DNA): TGTGCCAGCAGCTTGTTCCTGGGCCAGGTAATAGGCGAGCAGTTCTTC.

This clone was picked up one time. V and J are TRBV29-1 and TRBJ2-2; 7 nucleotides agree with TRBD2. Germline CDR1 is SQVTM and CDR2 is ANQGSEA. This CDR3 region has 13 residues. V was clipped by 7 bases and J by 4 bases; unmatched bases: 6. For the CDR3, the DNA is TGCAGCGGGGGGAGGGCGACCACCGGGGAGCTGTTTTTT. Protein product: CSGGRATTGELFF.

The chain has TRBV18 and TRBJ2-1; 7 bases fit TRBD2. J was trimmed by 9 bases and V by 6 bases; bases with no gene match: 11. Germline CDR1 is KGHSH and CDR2 is LQKENI. This CDR3 spans 14 amino acids. The CDR3 region is CASSRSRGEGEQFF. DNA of the CDR3: TGTGCCAGCTCCAGGAGTCGGGGGGAAGGTGAGCAGTTCTTC.

With regard to this clone: Other DNA sequences within the sample encode an identical CDR3. The V and J genes are TRBV5-1 and TRBJ2-3; 10 bases are a match to TRBD2. The CDR3 loop spans 16 amino acids. Germline values: CDR1 SGHRS, CDR2 YFSETQ. Trimming at V came to 0 bases and at J to 3 bases, leaving 4 bases not matched to a gene. The CDR3 protein is CASSLGTSGITDTQYF. The CDR3 DNA sequence: TGCGCCAGCAGCTTGGGGACTAGCGGAATTACAGATACGCAGTATTTT. Complete variable domain (other parts from reference TRBV5-1 and TRBJ2-3): KAGVTQTPRYLIKTRGQQVTLSCSPISGHRSVSWYQQTPGQGLQFLFEYFSETQRNKGNFPGRFSGRQFSNSRSEMNVSTLELGDSALYLCASSLGTSGITDTQYFGPGTRLTVL.

This clone was seen a handful of times. This chain joins TRBV4-3 and TRBJ1-4, with D hard to call. The germline V gene has CDR1 LGHNA and CDR2 YSLEER. CDR3 length equals 14 residues. V was trimmed by 5 bases and J by 1 base, leaving 8 bases between them. The CDR3 loop reads CASSVRITNEKLFF. Here the CDR3 DNA reads TGCGCCAGCAGCGTCAGGATAACTAATGAAAAACTGTTTTTT.

This clone was counted only a few times. This rearrangement joins TRBV5-5 to TRBJ2-1; TRBD2 might be the D (6 bases). The V end lost 0 bases, the J end lost 6 bases, and 16 bases lay between the germline ends. CDR1 is SGHKS and CDR2 is YYEKEE in the germline V gene (reference sequence). CDR3 length: 16 residues. CDR3 sequence: CASSLGPSSVSNEQFF. CDR3 bases: TGTGCCAGCAGCTTGGGGCCGTCTAGCGTCTCCAATGAGCAGTTCTTC.

The rearrangement uses TRBV4-2 and TRBJ2-4; D may be TRBD2 (6 bases). Germline-derived CDR1 and CDR2 are LGHNA and YNFKEQ. With 1 base removed from V and 0 bases from J, the gap between germline ends came to 19 bases. The CDR3 spans 19 residues. CDR3 sequence: CASSQVYQWGELAKNIQYF. As DNA, the CDR3 is TGTGCCAGCAGCCAAGTCTATCAATGGGGGGAACTAGCCAAAAACATTCAGTACTTC.

Remarks on this clone: At the DNA level, this CDR3 is encoded by other sequences in the same sample as well. V usage is TRBV18 and J usage is TRBJ1-1; no clear D. The CDR3 totals 16 residues. CDR1 is KGHSH and CDR2 is LQKENI in the germline V gene. V lost 1 base to trimming and J lost 0 bases, with 12 bases between them. This chain's CDR3 is CASSPQWGSMNTEAFF. CDR3 DNA: TGTGCCAGCTCACCACAATGGGGATCCATGAACACTGAAGCTTTCTTT.

This clone was picked up one time. The identical CDR3 is also encoded by other nucleotide sequences in the sample. The chain recombines TRBV7-3 with TRBJ2-3; D is unclear. Germline V CDR1 and CDR2: SGHTA, FQGTGA. Trimming removed 4 bases at V and 2 bases at J, with 4 bases between. The CDR3 is 12 amino acids. The CDR3 nucleotides read TGTGCCAGCAGCTCTACCACAGATACGCAGTATTTT. Its translation: CASSSTTDTQYF.

This chain uses TRBV4-3 with TRBJ2-1; 11 nucleotides match TRBD1. Germline V lookup: CDR1 LGHNA, CDR2 YSLEER. V dropped 3 bases and J dropped 4; count of bases not matched to a gene: 5. The CDR3 is 16 residues long. CDR3 sequence: CASSHRDRGEYNEQFF. The CDR3 DNA sequence: TGCGCCAGCAGCCACCGGGACAGGGGGGAGTACAATGAGCAGTTCTTC.

The chain carries TRBV5-5 and TRBJ2-7, with a weak D call TRBD1 (5 bases). CDR3 length: 14 residues. V was pared by 3 bases and J by 6 bases, with 16 bases between. The germline V gene encodes CDR1 SGHKS and CDR2 YYEKEE (reference sequence). The CDR3 DNA sequence: TGTGCCAGCAGCTGGGGCCCCCTGAGTACCGAGCAGTACTTC. This encodes CASSWGPLSTEQYF.

The V call is TRBV10-2, the J call TRBJ2-7; D might be TRBD2 (7 bases). Per the germline V gene, CDR1 is WSHSY and CDR2 is SAAADI. V lost 0 bases to trimming and J lost 4 bases, with 13 bases between them. The CDR3 sequence is 15 residues long. CDR3 sequence: CASSESGGRRYEQYF. Written as DNA, the CDR3 is TGCGCCAGCAGTGAGTCGGGGGGGCGAAGGTACGAGCAGTACTTC.

The chain combines TRBV7-9 with TRBJ1-2, with D possibly TRBD1 on 5 matching bases. V dropped 5 bases and J dropped 1 base, with 11 bases sitting between them. From germline, CDR1 is SEHNR and CDR2 FQNEAQ (reference sequence). There are 14 residues in the CDR3. CDR3 amino acids: CASSVSGGNYGYTF. The CDR3 DNA reads TGTGCCAGCAGCGTATCGGGGGGTAACTATGGCTACACCTTC.

This sequence joins TRBV13 and TRBJ1-3; no definite D call. The germline V gene encodes CDR1 PRHDT and CDR2 FYEKMQ (reference sequence). Trimming took 5 bases from V and 0 from J, leaving 20 bases between them. The CDR3 sequence is 18 residues long. The chain's CDR3 is CASSPPINSIDSGNTIYF. As DNA, the CDR3 is TGTGCCAGCAGCCCCCCCATTAATTCGATCGACTCTGGAAACACCATATATTTT. Filled out from reference TRBV13 and TRBJ1-3, the complete variable domain reads AAGVIQSPRHLIKEKRETATLKCYPIPRHDTVYWYQQGPGQDPQFLISFYEKMQSDKGSIPDRFSAQQFSDYHSELNMSSLELGDSALYFCASSPPINSIDSGNTIYFGEGSWLTVV.

This rearrangement joins TRBV10-2 to TRBJ1-2; tentative D call: TRBD1 (6 bases). The germline V and J ends were trimmed by 8 bases and 7 bases, with 20 bases remaining between them. The CDR3 loop spans 14 amino acids. CDR1 and CDR2 from the germline V gene are WSHSY and SAAADI. CDR3 DNA: TGCGCCAGCTCGACCGTGGGGGGGGCGGGTGGCTACACCTTC. It codes for CASSTVGGAGGYTF.